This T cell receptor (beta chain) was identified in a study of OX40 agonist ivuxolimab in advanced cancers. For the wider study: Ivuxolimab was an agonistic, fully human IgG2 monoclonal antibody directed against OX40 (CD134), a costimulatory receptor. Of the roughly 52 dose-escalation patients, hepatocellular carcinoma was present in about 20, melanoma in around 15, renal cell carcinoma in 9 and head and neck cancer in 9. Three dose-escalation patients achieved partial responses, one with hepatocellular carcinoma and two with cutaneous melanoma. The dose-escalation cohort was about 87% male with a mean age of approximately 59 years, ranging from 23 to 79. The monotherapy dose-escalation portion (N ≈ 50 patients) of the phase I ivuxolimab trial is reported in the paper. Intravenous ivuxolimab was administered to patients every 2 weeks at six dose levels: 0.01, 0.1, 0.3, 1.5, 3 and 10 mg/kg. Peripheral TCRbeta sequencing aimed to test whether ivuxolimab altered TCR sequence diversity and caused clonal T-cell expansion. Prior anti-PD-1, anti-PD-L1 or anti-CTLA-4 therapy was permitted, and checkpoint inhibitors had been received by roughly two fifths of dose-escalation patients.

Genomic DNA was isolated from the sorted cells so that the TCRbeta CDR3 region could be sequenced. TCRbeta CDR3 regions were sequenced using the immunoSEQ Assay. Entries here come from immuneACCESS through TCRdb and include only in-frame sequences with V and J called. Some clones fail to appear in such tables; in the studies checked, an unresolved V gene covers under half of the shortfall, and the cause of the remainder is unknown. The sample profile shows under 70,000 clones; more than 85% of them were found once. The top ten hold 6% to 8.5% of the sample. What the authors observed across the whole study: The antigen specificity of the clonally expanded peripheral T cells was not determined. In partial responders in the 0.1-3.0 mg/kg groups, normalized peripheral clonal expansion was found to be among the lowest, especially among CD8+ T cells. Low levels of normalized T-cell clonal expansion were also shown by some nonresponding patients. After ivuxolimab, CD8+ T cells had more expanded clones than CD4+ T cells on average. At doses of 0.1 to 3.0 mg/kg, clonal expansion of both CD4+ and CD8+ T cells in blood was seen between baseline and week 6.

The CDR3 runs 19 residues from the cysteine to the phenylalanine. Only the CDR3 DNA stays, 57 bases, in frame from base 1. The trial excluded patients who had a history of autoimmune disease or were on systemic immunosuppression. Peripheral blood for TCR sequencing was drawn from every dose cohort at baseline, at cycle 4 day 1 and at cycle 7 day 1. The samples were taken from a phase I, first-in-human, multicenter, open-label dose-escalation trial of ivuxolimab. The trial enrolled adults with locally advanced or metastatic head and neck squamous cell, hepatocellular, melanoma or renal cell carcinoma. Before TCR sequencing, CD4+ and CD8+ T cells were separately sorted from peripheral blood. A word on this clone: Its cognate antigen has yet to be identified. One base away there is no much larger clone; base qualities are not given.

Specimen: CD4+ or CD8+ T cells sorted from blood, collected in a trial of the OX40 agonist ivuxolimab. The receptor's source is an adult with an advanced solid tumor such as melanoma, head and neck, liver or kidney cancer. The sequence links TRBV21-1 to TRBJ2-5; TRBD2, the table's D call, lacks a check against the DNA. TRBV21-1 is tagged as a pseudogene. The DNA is TGTGCCAGCAGCAAAGTTGGGGCCATGGAGCGGGGGGGCCCGGAGACCCAGTACTTC. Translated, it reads CASSKVGAMERGGPETQYF.